This T cell receptor (beta chain) came from a study of blood T cell repertoires in COVID-19. Study in general: COVID-19 samples from acute and convalescent phases originated in the United States, Italy and Spain. PBMCs, B-cell-depleted T cells, or T cells provided the cDNA or gDNA that made up the material.

The CDR3 runs 15 residues. Germline CDR1 and CDR2: LGHNA and YSLEER. Trimming cost V 4 bases and J 3 bases, with 15 bases left between them. Per the study methods: The authors estimated nucleated cell counts from reference gene primer amplification. TCRdb's copy holds only in-frame clones and misses some; the assay was immunoSEQ multiplex PCR. V, J and clone size were drawn from that table, and D and trimming were deduced from the DNA. The table lists some 240,000 clones, about four fifths of them singletons. Seattle participants joined during active infection and were tracked over time. The V call is TRBV4-3, the J call TRBJ1-2; D unclear. The sample consisted of peripheral blood. The source is a woman older than 75 with COVID-19, enrolled during active disease. The CDR3 protein is CASSPRYEADYGYTF. In DNA, the CDR3 is TGCGCCAGCAGCCCAAGATACGAGGCGGACTATGGCTACACCTTC.